This T cell receptor (beta chain) was found in a study of cytomegalovirus exposure and HLA in healthy donors. Study results and caveats: Excluded were some V segments that proved indistinguishable, including TRBV6-2 and TRBV6-3.

The CDR3 consists of 15 residues. V was clipped by 3 bases and J by 2 bases, with 11 bases between them. Germline CDR1 LNHDA, CDR2 SQIVND (reference sequence). Healthy donors of bone marrow made up the group. Points on this clone: Its antigen is unknown.

PCR employed 60 Vbeta and 13 Jbeta primers. Profiled with immunoSEQ multiplex PCR; TCRdb holds only in-frame clones, not every one. The sample gives some 200,000 clones, around 79% of which show up once; approximately 0.39% is in the top ten. Source material: PBMCs. The chain links TRBV19 to TRBJ1-5; tentatively, D is TRBD1 (5 bases). The receptor comes from a male donor in good health and CMV-seropositive. The CDR3 protein is CASSIPDTGNQPQHF. The CDR3, as DNA: TGTGCCAGTAGTATCCCGGACACGGGCAATCAGCCCCAGCATTTT.